This T cell receptor beta chain was identified in a study of T-cell reconstitution after alpha-beta-depleted transplantation in children. V lost 0 bases and J 1 base, leaving 7 bases between the germline ends. Germline V gene lookup returns CDR1 SGHRS and CDR2 YFSETQ. This CDR3 comprises 14 residues. This clonotype was counted between two and nine times. Its specificity is not known. Unique molecular identifiers were used to barcode this TCRbeta library. MiXCR, applied by TCRdb to the PCR reads, yields one record per CDR3 protein. The table has approximately 430,000 distinct CDR3 sequences, roughly 17% seen once. Study results and caveats: Diversity and T-cell counts at one year after transplant derived mostly from new T cells.

The clonotype was recovered from a boy under three years old who had a stem cell transplant for Wiskott-Aldrich syndrome, so the T cells may come from the graft donor. Sample: PBMCs, mostly from graft donor cells, taken 360 days after TCRalphabeta/CD19-depleted stem cell transplant. V gene TRBV5-1 combines with J gene TRBJ1-1, with D unclear. The CDR3 spells CASSLGVANTEAFF. The CDR3 DNA is TGCGCCAGCAGCTTGGGGGTCGCGAACACTGAAGCTTTCTTT.